This T cell receptor beta chain derives from a study of T cells in Graves' hyperthyroidism and ophthalmopathy. Deletions cut 5 bases from V and 5 bases from J, with 25 bases between. CDR1 is DFQATT, CDR2 SNEGSKA, per germline (reference sequence). This CDR3 region has 17 residues. Amplification of TCR beta CDR3 regions was performed using RNA transcripts as template. With the HTBI primer set, the TCR CDR3 went through a first round of RT-PCR. Each CDR3 protein is one row after TCRdb ran MiXCR on the multiplex PCR reads. The sample gives a few hundred thousand distinct CDR3 sequences, just under 25% of which show up once; around four fifths is in the top ten. PBMCs stemmed from approximately 9.1 ml fresh peripheral blood. This clonotype was picked up a small number of times.

The source of this sequence is a man between 50 and 59 years old with Graves' hyperthyroidism. The chain couples TRBV20-1 to TRBJ2-1, with a possible D match to TRBD1 (6 bases). The sample was blood. CDR3 sequence (DNA): TGCAGTGCTCTAATTTCAAGACAGGTCCGTTCGAACAATGAGCAGTTCTTC. This encodes CSALISRQVRSNNEQFF.